This is a list of T cell receptor beta chains from one sample in a study of glioma-infiltrating T cells after dendritic cell vaccination. TCRdb's table, derived via immunoSEQ multiplex PCR, lists solely in-frame clones and lacks some. The repertoire holds tens of thousands of clones, with roughly 80% as singletons. This specimen consisted of blood, obtained after dendritic cell vaccination. All receptors come from a human donor with glioblastoma. CDR3s include the opening cysteine and the closing phenylalanine or tryptophan. A D gene is named only where the DNA matches it firmly. A clone size is listed for some rows: how often the clone was seen (once, few, many), or a class if it is expanded.

size	J	V	D	CDR3	DNA
few	TRBJ2-6	TRBV6-5	-	CASTSGPGANVLTF	TGTGCCAGCACCTCAGGGCCCGGGGCCAACGTCCTGACTTTC
-	TRBJ2-1	TRBV14	-	CASSQVDGGAKKFF	TGTGCCAGCAGCCAAGTTGATGGCGGTGCGAAGAAGTTCTTC
once	TRBJ2-7	TRBV11-2	-	CASSLGPGLNYEQYF	TGTGCCAGCAGCTTAGGGCCGGGTCTAAACTACGAGCAGTACTTC
-	TRBJ2-7	TRBV2	-	CASKRDMSGYEQYF	TGTGCCAGCAAGAGGGATATGTCAGGCTACGAGCAGTACTTC
-	TRBJ1-6	TRBV6-1	-	CASSDPPGVGHSPLHF	TGTGCCAGCAGTGATCCTCCAGGGGTAGGTCATTCACCCCTCCACTTT
-	TRBJ1-2	TRBV2	TRBD1	CASSPGQGIFYTF	TGTGCCAGCAGTCCGGGACAGGGAATTTTCTACACCTTC
-	TRBJ2-5	TRBV5-4	-	CASSLLRSETQYF	TGTGCCAGCAGCTTGCTTCGTTCAGAGACCCAGTACTTC
-	TRBJ2-5	TRBV5-5	TRBD2	CASSLAGGEETQYF	TGTGCCAGCAGCTTGGCCGGGGGGGAAGAGACCCAGTACTTC
once	TRBJ2-1	TRBV18	TRBD1	CASSPSGQGVHEQFF	TGTGCCAGCTCACCATCGGGACAGGGGGTCCATGAGCAGTTCTTC
-	TRBJ2-5	TRBV7-9	-	CASSPRGTDYQETQYF	TGTGCCAGCAGCCCTCGAGGGACTGACTATCAAGAGACCCAGTACTTC
-	TRBJ2-1	TRBV5-6	-	CASSSVSANSYNEQFF	TGTGCCAGCAGCTCCGTTAGCGCCAATTCCTACAATGAGCAGTTCTTC
-	TRBJ2-7	TRBV7-2	TRBD1	CASRTGTGHYEQYF	TGTGCCAGCAGAACCGGGACAGGGCACTACGAGCAGTACTTC
-	TRBJ2-3	TRBV30	-	CAWSGGSPQYF	TGTGCCTGGAGTGGTGGCTCCCCGCAGTATTTT
-	TRBJ1-5	TRBV4-1	-	CASSQEGLRQDQPQHF	TGCGCCAGCAGCCAAGAGGGGCTTCGACAGGATCAGCCCCAGCATTTT
-	TRBJ2-1	TRBV7-2	TRBD2	CASSDGTTHYNEQFF	TGTGCCAGCAGCGATGGGACTACCCACTACAATGAGCAGTTCTTC
-	TRBJ2-7	TRBV6-1	-	CASRPGTEPWEQYF	TGTGCCAGCAGACCCGGGACTGAGCCTTGGGAGCAGTACTTC
-	TRBJ2-1	TRBV5-4	-	CASSSDRNEQFF	TGTGCCAGCAGCTCCGATCGGAATGAGCAGTTCTTC
-	TRBJ1-6	TRBV5-1	TRBD1	CASSLGGDSGNSPLHF	TGCGCCAGCAGCTTGGGGGGGGACAGTGGTAATTCACCCCTCCACTTT